This T cell receptor (beta chain) was captured by sequencing in a study of cytomegalovirus exposure and HLA in healthy donors. The PCR used 60 Vbeta and 13 Jbeta primers. The table came from immunoSEQ multiplex PCR; TCRdb's copy has only in-frame clones and leaves some out. The sample contains about 160,000 clones, roughly 81% of which appear only once. This clone has more than one count but fewer than ten. The CDR3 loop spans 15 amino acids. Germline V gene sequence: CDR1 MNHEY, CDR2 SMNVEV (reference sequence). V dropped 5 bases and J dropped 1 base, with 12 bases sitting between them. The chain recombines TRBV27 with TRBJ1-5, with D tentatively TRBD1 (5 bases). The clonotype was recovered from a woman aged 50 to 65 in good health and CMV-seronegative. What was sequenced was PBMCs. The CDR3 DNA sequence: TGTGCCAGCAGTGCCCGACAGTTCAGCAATCAGCCCCAGCATTTT. Its protein is CASSARQFSNQPQHF.